This T cell receptor (beta chain) emerged from a study of cytomegalovirus exposure and HLA in healthy donors. The study sampled nominally healthy donors, though unrecorded immune exposures were likely. The V and J ends lost 4 bases and 5 bases, in that order; junction bases with no gene match: 10. The CDR3 is 14 amino acids. Per the germline V gene, CDR1 is SQVTM and CDR2 is ANQGSEA. Comment on this clone: Its antigen is not known.

PCR employed 60 Vbeta and 13 Jbeta primers. Profiling relied on immunoSEQ multiplex PCR, and the TCRdb table lists in-frame clones only, not all of them. Among roughly 150,000 clones listed, around 82% were seen once. General study findings and limits: In the analysis, some V segments, TRBV6-2 and TRBV6-3 included, were excluded as indistinguishable.

The clonotype comes from a woman aged 50 to 60 in good health and CMV-seropositive. This chain uses TRBV29-1 with TRBJ2-7; TRBD2 matches at 8 bases. Sequencing was performed on PBMCs. CDR3 DNA: TGCAGCGTTGGGATCGCGGGGGGCCTGGACGAGCAGTACTTC. This gives the protein CSVGIAGGLDEQYF.